Shown below are 15 T cell receptor beta chains from a single sample sequenced in a study of regulatory T cells in long-lasting Graves disease. For TCR beta, libraries came from iRepertoire HTBI primers and Arm-PCR of CDR3 regions. TCRdb re-called the multiplex PCR reads through MiXCR, storing one row per CDR3 protein. The sample has about 470,000 distinct CDR3 sequences; under 25% are singletons. The time point: persistent/refractory GD, antithyroid drugs over 5 years with positive TRAb. RNA isolated from PBMCs was used to make the TCR library. The sample here was peripheral blood mononuclear cells (PBMCs), taken when the disease was refractory, from a patient treated with antithyroid drugs. Every receptor here comes from a female donor with Graves disease.

This clonotype came up many times. The chain couples TRBV28 to TRBJ1-6; D call uncertain. The CDR3 is made up of 15 amino acids. Trimming removed 6 bases from V and 10 bases from J, with 19 bases in between. The germline V gene has CDR1 MDHEN and CDR2 SYDVKM. Here the CDR3 DNA reads TGTGCCAGCAGCCGCCCCCGGGGAGGAGGGTCACCCCTCCACTTT. It yields the protein CASSRPRGGGSPLHF.

At least ten counts were recorded for this clonotype. The chain employs TRBV3-1 and TRBJ1-1; D might be TRBD1 (5 bases). The CDR3 is made up of 12 amino acids. V lost 1 base to trimming and J lost 10 bases, with 10 bases between them. CDR1 LGHDT and CDR2 YNNKEL come from the germline V gene (reference sequence). The CDR3 loop is CASSQVQGVAFF. CDR3 nucleotide sequence: TGTGCCAGCAGCCAAGTTCAGGGTGTAGCTTTCTTT.

This clonotype was found many times. The chain joins TRBV12-3 or TRBV12-4 to TRBJ1-3, with 9 bases lining up with TRBD1. Unmatched junction bases numbered 7, after V lost 4 bases and J lost 0 bases. CDR3 size: 17 residues. The CDR3 spells CASSSPGQGNSGNTIYF. The CDR3 DNA reads as TGTGCCAGCAGTTCCCCCGGACAGGGGAACTCTGGAAACACCATATATTTT.

The gene calls are TRBV19 and TRBJ2-1; D perhaps matches TRBD1 (5 bases). Germline V gene data show CDR1 as LNHDA and CDR2 as SQIVND (reference sequence). CDR3 length: 16 residues. Trimming shortened V by 1 base and J by 3 bases, and 13 bases separated the two germline ends. The CDR3 nucleotides are TGTGCCAGTAGTATAGTAAGCAGGACACTCTACAATGAGCAGTTCTTC. Translated, it gives CASSIVSRTLYNEQFF.

CDR3 sequence: CASSQDPRLNTEAFF. CDR3 coding DNA: TGCGCCAGCAGCCAAGATCCCAGGCTGAACACTGAAGCTTTCTTT. The V gene is TRBV4-1, the J gene TRBJ1-1; D not resolved. Trimming took off 0 bases at V and 0 bases at J, with 8 bases between the two ends. This CDR3 is 15 amino acids long. The germline V gene has CDR1 MGHRA and CDR2 YSYEKL.

The chain has TRBV13 and TRBJ2-7; a weak D match, TRBD1 (5 bases). V shed 3 bases and J shed 3 bases, with 18 bases lying between them. CDR3 size: 16 residues. The germline V gene encodes CDR1 PRHDT and CDR2 FYEKMQ (reference sequence). For the CDR3, the DNA is TGTGCCAGCAGCTTCTCGGAACAGGACATCGGCTACGAGCAGTACTTC. This gives the protein CASSFSEQDIGYEQYF.

This clonotype was seen at least ten times. The rearrangement links TRBV6-1 to TRBJ2-2; D gene ambiguous. The CDR3 has 14 amino acids. In germline, CDR1 is MNHNS, CDR2 SASEGT. Between the trimmed V and J ends, which lost 5 bases and 4 bases, there was a span of 11 bases. As DNA, the CDR3 is TGTGCCAGCAGTCTCCAGATGGGCACCGGGGAGCTGTTTTTT. Protein product: CASSLQMGTGELFF.

This clonotype was observed a few times. This chain uses TRBV15 with TRBJ1-1; possibly TRBD1 for D (6 bases). Trimming shortened V by 4 bases and J by 7 bases, and 22 bases separated the two germline ends. The CDR3 sequence is 16 residues long. CDR1 and CDR2 (germline): LNHNV, YYDKDF (reference sequence). CDR3 in amino acids: CATSKSPIGGQVEAFF. The DNA for the CDR3 is TGTGCCACCAGCAAGAGCCCTATCGGGGGGCAAGTTGAAGCTTTCTTT.

This clonotype was detected only a few times. The rearrangement links TRBV27 to TRBJ2-2; a possible D gene is TRBD1 (6 bases). Germline V lookup: CDR1 MNHEY, CDR2 SMNVEV (reference sequence). The V and J ends lost 6 bases and 1 base respectively, with 15 bases between them. The CDR3 loop spans 16 amino acids. CDR3 sequence reads: CASSPTTGRNTGELFF. In nucleotides, the CDR3 is TGTGCCAGCAGCCCCACGACAGGAAGGAACACCGGGGAGCTGTTTTTT.

The V call is TRBV28, the J call TRBJ2-2; 11 bases match TRBD2. Germline values: CDR1 MDHEN, CDR2 SYDVKM. V gave up 8 bases and J gave up 4 bases; unmatched junction bases: 6. The CDR3 has 15 amino acids. CDR3 loop: CASHSGGAPTGELFF. The CDR3 region has the DNA TGTGCCAGCCATAGCGGGGGGGCCCCCACCGGGGAGCTGTTTTTT. The full variable domain, rest sourced from reference TRBV28 and TRBJ2-2, is DVKVTQSSRYLVKRTGEKVFLECVQDMDHENMFWYRQDPGLGLRLIYFSYDVKMKEKGDIPEGYSVSREKKERFSLILESASTNQTSMYLCASHSGGAPTGELFFGEGSRLTVL.

This clonotype was detected only a few times. J is TRBJ1-5 and V is TRBV6-5; TRBD1 aligns across 9 bases. The length of the CDR3 is 15 residues. The V and J ends lost 2 bases and 4 bases, in that order; junction bases with no gene match: 3. Germline CDR1 MNHEY, CDR2 SVGAGI. DNA of the CDR3: TGTGCCAGCAGTTACGGGACAGGGACAAATCAGCCCCAGCATTTT. Encoded protein: CASSYGTGTNQPQHF.

In this sample, this clonotype turned up a few times. A much larger clone is a single base away; this may be a read error. The V gene is TRBV6-1, the J gene TRBJ1-4; D ambiguous. The germline V gene has CDR1 MNHNS and CDR2 SASEGT. The CDR3 is 14 residues long. The chain's CDR3 is CASTDAPPNKKLFF. DNA for the CDR3: TGTGCCAGCACCGACGCGCCTCCTAATAAAAAACTGTTTTTT.

The gene calls are TRBV12-3 or TRBV12-4 and TRBJ1-2, with 9 positions matching TRBD1. V trimming: 7 bases; J trimming: 4 bases; junction bases outside the gene matches: 7. This CDR3 region has 14 residues. Here the CDR3 DNA reads TGTGCCAGCACTAGCCGGGACAGGGCCTATGGCTACACCTTC. Its translation is CASTSRDRAYGYTF.

As for this clonotype: A junction boundary mismatches the germline segment, possibly from a read error. J is TRBJ1-5 and V is TRBV30; 10 bases agree with TRBD1. Germline V gene sequence: CDR1 GTSNPN, CDR2 SVGIG (reference sequence). The CDR3 loop spans 14 amino acids. The chain's CDR3 is CAWSRTGGNQLQHF. The DNA for the CDR3 is TGTGCCTGGAGTAGGACAGGGGGTAATCAGCTCCAGCATTTT.

The genes are TRBV6-1 and TRBJ1-1; 8 nucleotides align to TRBD1. V gave up 7 bases and J gave up 2 bases; unmatched junction bases: 6. This CDR3 has 14 residues. Looked up from germline, CDR1 is MNHNS and CDR2 is SASEGT. The CDR3: CASTRTGSNTEAFF. The CDR3, as DNA: TGTGCCAGCACGCGGACAGGGTCAAACACTGAAGCTTTCTTT.